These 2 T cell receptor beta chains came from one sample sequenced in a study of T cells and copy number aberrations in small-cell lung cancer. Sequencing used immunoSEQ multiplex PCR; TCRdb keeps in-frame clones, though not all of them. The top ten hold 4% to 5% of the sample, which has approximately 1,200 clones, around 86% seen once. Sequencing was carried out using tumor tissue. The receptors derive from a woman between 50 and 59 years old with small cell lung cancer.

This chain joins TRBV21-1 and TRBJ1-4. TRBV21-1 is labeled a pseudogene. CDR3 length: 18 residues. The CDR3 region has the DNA TGTGCCAGCACTCGGGACATAGGGTTGGGGGGGCATAATGAAAAACTGTTTTTT. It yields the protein CASTRDIGLGGHNEKLFF.

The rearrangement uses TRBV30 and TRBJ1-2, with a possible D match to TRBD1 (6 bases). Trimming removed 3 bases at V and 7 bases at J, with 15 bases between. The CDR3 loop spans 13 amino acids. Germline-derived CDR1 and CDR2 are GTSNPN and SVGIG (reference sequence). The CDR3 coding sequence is TGTGCCTGGAGGCTCAGGGGTATGGGTGGCTACACCTTC. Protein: CAWRLRGMGGYTF.